What follows describes a single T cell receptor (beta chain). No antigen is known for it. This record belongs to a study of shared clonotypes between healthy human individuals. How the authors handled the data: For the immunoSEQ data, sequences were junction-only without quality scores, so filtering differed. Sequencing used immunoSEQ multiplex PCR; TCRdb keeps in-frame clones, though not all of them. D and trimming were read from the DNA, whereas the V and J calls and clone size are those reported in that table. The repertoire consists of hundreds of thousands of clones, with approximately 96% occurring once and the leading ten covering roughly 0.1%. Germline V gene lookup returns CDR1 MGHRA and CDR2 YSYEKL. V lost 0 bases, J lost 1 base, and 8 bases lay in between. CDR3 length: 15 residues. Findings and caveats of the study: A few donors showed sharing of around 5.3% of naive CD4 clonotypes.

Naive CD8 cells were CD45RO-negative, positively selected for CCR7, excluding terminally differentiated effector memory CD45RA+ cells. None of the donors, who were healthy HIV-negative adults, had recently had acute infections or vaccinations. Nashville, Tennessee was home to all donors, each a Caucasian adult. This sequence was found in a woman in her 30s in good health. This sequence joins TRBV4-1 and TRBJ2-3; D might be TRBD2 (6 bases). Sequencing was carried out using naive CD8+ T cells sorted from blood. The DNA of the CDR3 is TGCGCCAGCAGCCAAGAAGCTAGCGGCACAGATACGCAGTATTTT. Encoded protein: CASSQEASGTDTQYF.